One sample yielded the 17 T cell receptor beta chains listed below, sequenced in a study of blood T cells in healthy people across ages. PCR was performed a second time for roughly 7 to 12 cycles using a sample-barcoded 5' primer and a J-beta primer mix. MiXCR, run by TCRdb on the 5' RACE reads, gives a single entry per CDR3 protein. This table has 780,000 or so distinct CDR3 sequences, 56% appearing once. The sequencing sample was made of blood. Receptor source: a middle-aged man in good health.

This clonotype was counted only a few times. V and J are TRBV20-1 and TRBJ2-7, with D tentatively TRBD2 (5 bases). V lost 0 bases to trimming and J lost 1 base, with 13 bases between them. CDR3 length equals 15 residues. Germline values: CDR1 DFQATT, CDR2 SNEGSKA (reference sequence). CDR3 in DNA: TGCAGTGCTAGAGAGGACTCTACCCTTTCCTACGAGCAGTACTTC. Translation gives CSAREDSTLSYEQYF.

A single count supports this clonotype. This sequence joins TRBV9 and TRBJ2-6; TRBD1 aligns across 11 bases. The V segment lost 2 bases and the J segment 2 bases; nucleotides outside the gene matches: 3. The CDR3 sequence is 17 residues long. CDR1 and CDR2 from the germline V gene are SGDLS and YYNGEE. CDR3: CASSVMGQGAGANVLTF. In DNA, the CDR3 is TGTGCCAGCAGCGTCATGGGACAGGGGGCTGGGGCCAACGTCCTGACTTTC.

V is TRBV12-3 or TRBV12-4 and J is TRBJ2-5, with D uncertain. The CDR3 has 14 residues. V lost 2 bases and J 0 bases, leaving 7 bases between the germline ends. The CDR3: CASSLIRHQETQYF. The CDR3 DNA reads as TGTGCCAGCAGTTTAATCAGGCACCAAGAGACCCAGTACTTC.

This clonotype was picked up a small number of times. The chain recombines TRBV5-1 with TRBJ2-1, with 8 bases lining up with TRBD1. Germline CDR1 is SGHRS and CDR2 is YFSETQ. The CDR3 contains 13 residues. V lost 0 bases, J lost 13 bases, and 6 bases stayed unmatched. The CDR3 protein is CASSLAPGQGQFF. In DNA form, the CDR3 reads TGCGCCAGCAGCTTGGCCCCAGGACAGGGCCAGTTCTTC. Using reference TRBV5-1 and TRBJ2-1 for the parts outside the CDR3, the full variable domain is KAGVTQTPRYLIKTRGQQVTLSCSPISGHRSVSWYQQTPGQGLQFLFEYFSETQRNKGNFPGRFSGRQFSNSRSEMNVSTLELGDSALYLCASSLAPGQGQFFGPGTRLTVL.

The chain employs TRBV29-1 and TRBJ1-1, with D possibly matching TRBD1 (6 bases). CDR1 is SQVTM and CDR2 is ANQGSEA in the germline V gene. The V end was cut by 3 bases, the J end by 1 base, with 9 bases between. This CDR3 region has 13 residues. The DNA of the CDR3 is TGCAGCGTTGACAGGGGCGCGAACACTGAAGCTTTCTTT. It translates to CSVDRGANTEAFF.

On this clonotype: Since a much larger clone is just one base distant, this may be a read error. The V gene is TRBV3-1, the J gene TRBJ2-5; 7 bases fit TRBD1. Germline V gives CDR1 LGHDT, CDR2 YNNKEL (reference sequence). There are 12 residues in the CDR3. The CDR3 is CACRDRRETQYF. The CDR3, as DNA: TGTGCCTGCAGGGACAGACGGGAGACCCAGTACTTC.

J is TRBJ2-1 and V is TRBV10-3, with 12 bases aligning to TRBD2. The CDR3 has 16 residues. J lost 2 bases, V lost 9 bases, and 8 bases had no gene match. Germline loops: CDR1 ENHRY, CDR2 SYGVKD. CDR3 amino acids: CAISTSGRPAYNEQFF. The CDR3 DNA reads TGTGCCATATCGACTAGCGGGAGACCCGCCTACAATGAGCAGTTCTTC.

The chain carries TRBV2 and TRBJ2-1; the D gene is possibly TRBD1 (5 bases). Trimming cost V 2 bases and J 9 bases, with 8 bases left between them. In germline, CDR1 is SNHLY, CDR2 FYNNEI. CDR3 length: 12 residues. The CDR3 here is CASSESGFEQFF. The DNA of the CDR3 is TGTGCCAGCAGTGAATCAGGGTTTGAGCAGTTCTTC. The full variable domain, in which reference TRBV2 and TRBJ2-1 provide the parts outside the CDR3, is EPEVTQTPSHQVTQMGQEVILRCVPISNHLYFYWYRQILGQKVEFLVSFYNNEISEKSEIFDDQFSVERPDGSNFTLKIRSTKLEDSAMYFCASSESGFEQFFGPGTRLTVL.

This clonotype was detected a few times. The rearrangement uses TRBV9 and TRBJ1-1; D is undetermined. The CDR3 has 13 residues. Between the trimmed V and J ends, which lost 4 bases and 3 bases, there was a span of 10 bases. Germline CDR1 SGDLS, CDR2 YYNGEE. CDR3: CASSPRVDTEAFF. CDR3 coding DNA: TGTGCCAGCAGCCCTAGGGTGGACACTGAAGCTTTCTTT.

This clonotype was counted between two and nine times. The chain carries TRBV2 and TRBJ2-1; no clear D gene. The V and J ends lost 1 base and 2 bases respectively, with 6 bases between them. Germline loops: CDR1 SNHLY, CDR2 FYNNEI. The CDR3 spans 14 residues. This CDR3 reads CASSEDLPYNEQFF. CDR3 nucleotide sequence: TGTGCCAGCAGTGAAGACCTACCCTACAATGAGCAGTTCTTC.

This clonotype turned up a few times. V gene TRBV7-3 combines with J gene TRBJ2-5; D is possibly TRBD1 (6 bases). The CDR3 is 15 amino acids. Germline V gene sequence: CDR1 SGHTA, CDR2 FQGTGA. V lost 2 bases and J lost 5, with 15 bases in between. CDR3 protein: CASSLQQGLLETQYF. The CDR3 nucleotides read TGTGCCAGCAGCTTACAGCAGGGGTTATTGGAGACCCAGTACTTC.

This clonotype was counted a few times. This rearrangement joins TRBV28 to TRBJ2-7, with D perhaps TRBD1 (5 bases). Germline V lookup: CDR1 MDHEN, CDR2 SYDVKM. Trimming took off 5 bases at V and 0 bases at J, with 11 bases between the two ends. The CDR3 runs 14 residues. CDR3 region: CASSPVGVSYEQYF. The DNA of the CDR3 is TGTGCCAGCAGTCCAGTAGGGGTCTCCTACGAGCAGTACTTC.

The chain links TRBV2 to TRBJ2-1; 7 bases are a match to TRBD1. Losses at the gene ends were 4 bases for V and 3 bases for J; bases not matched to a gene: 3. The CDR3 sequence is 14 residues long. Germline V gene lookup returns CDR1 SNHLY and CDR2 FYNNEI. The CDR3 loop is CASSGGTVYNEQFF. Here the CDR3 DNA reads TGTGCCAGCAGTGGAGGGACAGTCTACAATGAGCAGTTCTTC. Together with reference TRBV2 and TRBJ2-1, the CDR3 gives the full variable domain: EPEVTQTPSHQVTQMGQEVILRCVPISNHLYFYWYRQILGQKVEFLVSFYNNEISEKSEIFDDQFSVERPDGSNFTLKIRSTKLEDSAMYFCASSGGTVYNEQFFGPGTRLTVL.

This clonotype was seen a single time. V is TRBV5-1 and J is TRBJ2-1; TRBD1 matches 10 bases. The J segment lost 1 base and the V segment lost 6 bases, leaving 4 bases of the junction unmatched. Germline CDR1 is SGHRS and CDR2 is YFSETQ. The CDR3 totals 15 residues. CDR3: CASMLGQGSYNEQFF. The CDR3 region has the DNA TGCGCCAGCATGCTGGGACAGGGGTCCTACAATGAGCAGTTCTTC.

The CDR3 nucleotides are TGCAGTGCTCCCGCTAGCGGCAGCTCCTACAATGAGCAGTTCTTC. It codes for CSAPASGSSYNEQFF. The J gene is TRBJ2-1, the V gene TRBV20-1; 7 bases are a match to TRBD2. J lost 0 bases, V lost 5 bases, and 7 bases had no gene match. The CDR3 is made up of 15 amino acids. CDR1 and CDR2 from the germline V gene are DFQATT and SNEGSKA (reference sequence).

The chain carries TRBV2 and TRBJ1-2; 9 bases agree with TRBD1. Trimming at V came to 4 bases and at J to 12 bases, leaving 3 bases not matched to a gene. Germline V gives CDR1 SNHLY, CDR2 FYNNEI. This CDR3 is 11 amino acids long. DNA of the CDR3: TGTGCCAGCAGTGGCGGGACAGGGAACACCTTC. Translated, it gives CASSGGTGNTF. The full variable domain, completed using reference TRBV2 and TRBJ1-2, is EPEVTQTPSHQVTQMGQEVILRCVPISNHLYFYWYRQILGQKVEFLVSFYNNEISEKSEIFDDQFSVERPDGSNFTLKIRSTKLEDSAMYFCASSGGTGNTFGSGTRLTVV.

V gene TRBV29-1 combines with J gene TRBJ1-1; no reliable D call. Germline V lookup: CDR1 SQVTM, CDR2 ANQGSEA. The CDR3 totals 14 residues. The germline V and J ends were trimmed by 5 bases and 0 bases, with 13 bases remaining between them. The CDR3 loop reads CSVSPGWMNTEAFF. The CDR3 nucleotides read TGCAGCGTTAGCCCGGGATGGATGAACACTGAAGCTTTCTTT.